The present entry profiles one TCR beta chain with its context. Sequenced by immunoSEQ multiplex PCR; TCRdb stores in-frame clones only, minus some. This repertoire shows about 98,000 clones, roughly 80% found once; its top ten account for approximately 15%. This entry belongs to a study of PD-1 blockade in classical Hodgkin lymphoma. Deletions cut 3 bases from V and 3 bases from J, with 8 bases between. Germline V gene lookup returns CDR1 SGHNT and CDR2 YENEEA. CDR3 length: 13 residues. Each patient experienced a relapse that followed autologous stem cell transplantation, and brentuximab vedotin exposure varied.

The sequenced sample was peripheral blood mononuclear cells (PBMCs), obtained before the second cycle of nivolumab. The chain has TRBV11-3 and TRBJ2-5; D is uncertain. The receptor was derived from a human donor with classical Hodgkin lymphoma. The CDR3 nucleotides read TGTGCCAGCAGCTTTGGCGGAGAAGAGACCCAGTACTTC. Translation: CASSFGGEETQYF.